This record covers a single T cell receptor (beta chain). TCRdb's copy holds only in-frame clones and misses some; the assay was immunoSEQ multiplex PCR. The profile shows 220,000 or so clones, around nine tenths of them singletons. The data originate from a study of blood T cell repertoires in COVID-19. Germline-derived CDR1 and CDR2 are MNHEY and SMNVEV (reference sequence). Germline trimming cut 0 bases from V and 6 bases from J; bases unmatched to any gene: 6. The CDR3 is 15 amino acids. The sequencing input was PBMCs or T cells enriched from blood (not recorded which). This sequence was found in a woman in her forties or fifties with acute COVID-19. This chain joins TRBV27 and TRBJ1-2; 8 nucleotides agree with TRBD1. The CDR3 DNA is TGTGCCAGCAGTTTATCCTCTTGGACAGGGCATGGCTACACCTTC. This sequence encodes CASSLSSWTGHGYTF.